These 20 T cell receptor beta chains were sequenced from one sample in a study of memory CD4+ T cells and cytomegalovirus serostatus. The sort gate was single viable CD3+CD4+CD8-CD45RO+ cells for memory CD4+ T cells. Sequencing was performed with immunoSEQ multiplex PCR; in TCRdb, only in-frame clones are kept and a portion is missing. The data hold around 61,000 clones, with roughly 82% observed a single time. The sequencing input was memory CD4+ T cells from blood. The source of these receptors is an adult in good health and CMV-seronegative.

The chain is built from TRBV5-6 and TRBJ2-5, with D possibly matching TRBD1 (6 bases). V was pared by 2 bases and J by 3 bases, with 11 bases between. CDR3 length: 14 residues. CDR1 SGHDT and CDR2 YYEEEE come from the germline V gene. The CDR3 spells CASSFFQGKETQYF. In DNA form, the CDR3 reads TGTGCCAGCAGCTTCTTCCAGGGGAAAGAGACCCAGTACTTC.

The V gene is TRBV2, the J gene TRBJ2-2, with D tentatively TRBD1 (5 bases). V lost 4 bases to trimming and J lost 6 bases, with 9 bases between them. The CDR3 spans 13 residues. From germline, CDR1 is SNHLY and CDR2 FYNNEI. This CDR3 is CASSATGAGELFF. The DNA of the CDR3 is TGTGCCAGCAGTGCCACAGGAGCCGGGGAGCTGTTTTTT.

In this sample, this clone turned up once. The V gene is TRBV28, the J gene TRBJ1-2; 12 bases fit TRBD1. The CDR3 consists of 16 residues. Germline CDR1 MDHEN, CDR2 SYDVKM. V trimming: 8 bases; J trimming: 3 bases; junction bases outside the gene matches: 10. In nucleotides, the CDR3 is TGTGCCAGCCGTTCGGGACAGGGGGCAGCATACTATGGCTACACCTTC. This encodes CASRSGQGAAYYGYTF.

J is TRBJ1-4 and V is TRBV19; TRBD1 is a possible D gene (6 bases). Trimming stripped 7 bases from V and 2 bases from J, with 11 bases between. The CDR3 sequence is 14 residues long. Germline V gives CDR1 LNHDA, CDR2 SQIVND (reference sequence). The CDR3 DNA sequence: TGTGCCAGTAACCTCCAGGGGACTAATGAAAAACTGTTTTTT. It encodes CASNLQGTNEKLFF.

This rearrangement joins TRBV7-2 to TRBJ1-6, with D possibly being TRBD1 (5 bases). CDR3 length: 13 residues. The ends were cut back, 5 bases at V and 17 bases at J, with 19 bases in the middle. Germline-derived CDR1 and CDR2 are SGHTA and FQGNSA. The CDR3 coding sequence is TGTGCCAGCAGCCGTAATTCCTGGGGCCCTATCCACTTT. It yields the protein CASSRNSWGPIHF.

CDR3 DNA sequence: TGTGCCAGCAGCCAAGGGGGCGGGCAGTCTGGCTACACCTTC. Translation gives CASSQGGGQSGYTF. This chain uses TRBV4-2 with TRBJ1-2; tentative D call: TRBD1 (5 bases). The CDR3 covers 14 residues. V was clipped by 1 base and J by 7 bases, with 13 bases between them. The germline V gene encodes CDR1 LGHNA and CDR2 YNFKEQ.

CDR3 DNA: TGTGCCAGCAGCGACGTCTACGAGCAGTACTTC. Its translation is CASSDVYEQYF. The chain joins TRBV6-1 to TRBJ2-7; D is undetermined. The CDR3 extends over 11 amino acids. Trimming removed 6 bases from V and 3 bases from J, with 6 bases in between. The V gene's germline CDR1 is MNHNS and CDR2 SASEGT.

The chain combines TRBV4-3 with TRBJ2-3; TRBD2 is a possible D gene (5 bases). The CDR3 sequence is 13 residues long. The germline V gene encodes CDR1 LGHNA and CDR2 YSLEER. Trimming stripped 0 bases from V and 9 bases from J, with 10 bases between. The CDR3 here is CASSQERRVTQYF. The CDR3 nucleotides are TGCGCCAGCAGCCAAGAACGGCGGGTAACGCAGTATTTT.

The chain links TRBV5-1 to TRBJ2-5; D call uncertain. CDR1 is SGHRS, CDR2 YFSETQ, per germline. The CDR3 is 12 residues long. With 1 base removed from V and 0 bases from J, the gap between germline ends came to 1 base. The CDR3 sequence is CASSLYQETQYF. In DNA, the CDR3 is TGCGCCAGCAGCTTGTACCAAGAGACCCAGTACTTC.

The chain carries TRBV28 and TRBJ2-2; TRBD1 matches at 8 bases. This CDR3 region has 18 residues. V lost 2 bases and J lost 2; bases outside the gene matches: 10. CDR1 and CDR2 (germline): MDHEN, SYDVKM. CDR3 DNA sequence: TGTGCCAGCAGTTTACACGACTGGGGACAGGTTAACACCGGGGAGCTGTTTTTT. Its protein product is CASSLHDWGQVNTGELFF.

V is TRBV29-1 and J is TRBJ1-4; D not certain. This CDR3 has 17 residues. Germline loops: CDR1 SQVTM, CDR2 ANQGSEA. Between the trimmed V and J ends, which lost 8 bases and 5 bases, there was a span of 27 bases. In DNA form, the CDR3 reads TGCAGCTTACACCCACGGGAGGAGGGTAAAGAAAATGAAAAACTGTTTTTT. This gives the protein CSLHPREEGKENEKLFF.

The J gene is TRBJ1-2, the V gene TRBV6-6; no clear D. Per germline, CDR1 MNHNY and CDR2 SVGAGI (reference sequence). The CDR3 is 15 residues long. Trimming left V 2 bases short and J 0 bases short, with 10 bases between. Written as DNA, the CDR3 is TGTGCCAGCAGTTACGTCCAGGCTCCTAACTATGGCTACACCTTC. It is translated as CASSYVQAPNYGYTF.

This clone was picked up one time. The chain carries TRBV7-6 and TRBJ2-7; tentative D call: TRBD2 (6 bases). Trimming cost V 5 bases and J 2 bases, with 19 bases left between them. Per germline, CDR1 SGHVS and CDR2 FNYEAQ. The CDR3 length is 16 residues. The CDR3 sequence is CASSKSWGTGAYEQYF. CDR3 sequence (DNA): TGTGCCAGCAGCAAATCGTGGGGGACGGGGGCCTACGAGCAGTACTTC. The whole variable domain, remainder taken from reference TRBV7-6 and TRBJ2-7, is GAGVSQSPRYKVTKRGQDVALRCDPISGHVSLYWYRQALGQGPEFLTYFNYEAQQDKSGLPNDRFSAERPEGSISTLTIQRTEQRDSAMYRCASSKSWGTGAYEQYFGPGTRLTVT.

This clone was observed a few times. The rearrangement joins TRBV30 to TRBJ1-1, with TRBD1 identical over 8 bases. This CDR3 has 16 amino acids. Germline CDR1 and CDR2: GTSNPN and SVGIG (reference sequence). J was trimmed by 1 base and V by 0 bases; bases with no gene match: 7. CDR3 loop: CAWSVSPRGQNTEAFF. The CDR3 DNA is TGTGCCTGGAGTGTCTCCCCCAGGGGGCAGAACACTGAAGCTTTCTTT.

The CDR3 region is CAISESAGTNEKLFF. CDR3 nucleotide sequence: TGTGCCATCAGTGAGTCGGCAGGAACTAATGAAAAACTGTTTTTT. V is TRBV10-3 and J is TRBJ1-4; D not resolved. The ends were cut back, 0 bases at V and 1 base at J, with 6 bases in the middle. Germline V lookup: CDR1 ENHRY, CDR2 SYGVKD. The CDR3 runs to 15 residues.

The chain employs TRBV11-2 and TRBJ1-3; D is ambiguous. Germline lookup yields CDR1 SGHAT and CDR2 FQNNGV. Trimming took 1 base from V and 4 from J, leaving 5 bases between them. The CDR3 extends over 13 amino acids. The CDR3 region is CASSLAYGNTIYF. As DNA, the CDR3 is TGTGCCAGCAGCTTAGCCTACGGAAACACCATATATTTT. The variable domain in full, with the rest retrieved from reference TRBV11-2 and TRBJ1-3, is EAGVAQSPRYKIIEKRQSVAFWCNPISGHATLYWYQQILGQGPKLLIQFQNNGVVDDSQLPKDRFSAERLKGVDSTLKIQPAKLEDSAVYLCASSLAYGNTIYFGEGSWLTVV.

This chain connects TRBV2 to TRBJ2-7; D is possibly TRBD1 (5 bases). CDR1 is SNHLY and CDR2 is FYNNEI in the germline V gene. V lost 7 bases, J lost 5 bases, and 12 bases lay in between. This CDR3 has 12 residues. In nucleotides, the CDR3 is TGTGCCAGCACAGAAGGGGTCGACGAGCAGTACTTC. It specifies CASTEGVDEQYF.

This chain links TRBV19 with TRBJ1-6, with TRBD1 matching over 11 bases. J was trimmed by 10 bases and V by 6 bases; bases with no gene match: 8. The germline CDR1 and CDR2 sequences are LNHDA and SQIVND (reference sequence). This CDR3 is 15 amino acids long. The CDR3 DNA sequence: TGTGCCAGTAGACCCTGGGACAGGGGGAACTCACCCCTCCACTTT. It is translated as CASRPWDRGNSPLHF.

Only a few counts were recorded for this clone. The chain carries TRBV4-1 and TRBJ1-1, with TRBD1 identical over 7 bases. Trimming removed 0 bases from V and 8 bases from J; junction bases left unmatched: 3. Germline values: CDR1 MGHRA, CDR2 YSYEKL. This CDR3 is 13 amino acids long. As DNA, the CDR3 is TGCGCCAGCAGCCAAGATCGGACAGGCGAAGCTTTCTTT. It encodes CASSQDRTGEAFF.

This clone has just a few counts. CDR3 protein: CASSWGTGELFF. The CDR3 DNA reads TGTGCCAGCAGCTGGGGGACCGGGGAGCTGTTTTTT. V gene TRBV5-6 combines with J gene TRBJ2-2; D is possibly TRBD1 or TRBD2 (5 bases each). V lost 3 bases, J lost 5 bases, and 5 bases lay in between. The CDR3 loop spans 12 amino acids. CDR1 and CDR2 from the germline V gene are SGHDT and YYEEEE.